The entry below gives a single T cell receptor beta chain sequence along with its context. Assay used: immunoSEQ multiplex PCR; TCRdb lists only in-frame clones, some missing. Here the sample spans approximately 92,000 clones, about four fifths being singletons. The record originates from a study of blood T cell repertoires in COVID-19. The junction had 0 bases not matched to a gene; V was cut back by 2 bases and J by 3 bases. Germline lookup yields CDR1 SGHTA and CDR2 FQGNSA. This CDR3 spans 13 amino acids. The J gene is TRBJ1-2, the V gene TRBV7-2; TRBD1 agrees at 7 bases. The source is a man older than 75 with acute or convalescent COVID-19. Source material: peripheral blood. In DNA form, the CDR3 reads TGTGCCAGCAGCTTAACAGGGGACTATGGCTACACCTTC. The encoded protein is CASSLTGDYGYTF.